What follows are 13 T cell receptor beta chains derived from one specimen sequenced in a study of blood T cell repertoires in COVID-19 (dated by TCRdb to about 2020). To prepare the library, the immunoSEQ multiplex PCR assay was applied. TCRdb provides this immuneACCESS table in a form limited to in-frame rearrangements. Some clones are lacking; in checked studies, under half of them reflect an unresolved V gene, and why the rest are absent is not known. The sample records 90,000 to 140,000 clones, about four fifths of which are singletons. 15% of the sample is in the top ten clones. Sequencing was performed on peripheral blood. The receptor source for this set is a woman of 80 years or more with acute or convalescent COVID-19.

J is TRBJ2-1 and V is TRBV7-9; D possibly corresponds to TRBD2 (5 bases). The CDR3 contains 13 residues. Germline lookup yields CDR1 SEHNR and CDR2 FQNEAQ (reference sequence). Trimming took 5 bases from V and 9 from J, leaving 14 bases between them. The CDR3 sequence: CASSVWEIGEQFF. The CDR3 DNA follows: TGTGCCAGCAGCGTCTGGGAGATCGGTGAGCAGTTCTTC.

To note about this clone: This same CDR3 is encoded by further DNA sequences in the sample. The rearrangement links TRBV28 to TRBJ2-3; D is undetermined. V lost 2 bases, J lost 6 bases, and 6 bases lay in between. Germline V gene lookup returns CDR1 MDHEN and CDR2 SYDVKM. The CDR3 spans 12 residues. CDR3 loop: CASSLVRDTQYF. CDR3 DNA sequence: TGTGCCAGCAGTTTAGTCAGGGATACGCAGTATTTT.

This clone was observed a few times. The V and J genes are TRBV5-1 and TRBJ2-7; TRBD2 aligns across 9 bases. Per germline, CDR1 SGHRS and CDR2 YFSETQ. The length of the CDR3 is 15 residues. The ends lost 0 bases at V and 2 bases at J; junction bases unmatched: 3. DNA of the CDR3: TGCGCCAGCAGCTTGGGTTCTAGCGGGGCCTACGAGCAGTACTTC. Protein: CASSLGSSGAYEQYF.

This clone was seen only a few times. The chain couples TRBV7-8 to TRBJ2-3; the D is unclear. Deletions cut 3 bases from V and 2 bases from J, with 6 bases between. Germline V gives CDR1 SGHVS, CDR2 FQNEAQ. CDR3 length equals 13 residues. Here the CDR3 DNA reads TGTGCCAGCAGCTTGGGCCACACAGATACGCAGTATTTT. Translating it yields CASSLGHTDTQYF.

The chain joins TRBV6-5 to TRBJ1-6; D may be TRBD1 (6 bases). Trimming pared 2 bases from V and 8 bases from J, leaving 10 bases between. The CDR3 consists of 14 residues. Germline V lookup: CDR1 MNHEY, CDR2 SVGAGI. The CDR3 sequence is CASSYTRGDSPLHF. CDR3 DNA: TGTGCCAGCAGTTACACCAGGGGTGATTCACCCCTCCACTTT.

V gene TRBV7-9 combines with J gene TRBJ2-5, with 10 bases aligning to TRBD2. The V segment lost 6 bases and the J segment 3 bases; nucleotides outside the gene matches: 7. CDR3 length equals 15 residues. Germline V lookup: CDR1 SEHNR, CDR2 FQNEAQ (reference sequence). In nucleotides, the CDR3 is TGTGCCAGCAGTCGTAAGCGGGAGGGAAAAGAGACCCAGTACTTC. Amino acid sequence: CASSRKREGKETQYF.

CDR3 sequence (DNA): TGTGCCAGCACCGAAAGGACAGGGGGTAGCAATCAGCCCCAGCATTTT. Amino acids: CASTERTGGSNQPQHF. This chain connects TRBV2 to TRBJ1-5, with 10 bases identical to TRBD1. The CDR3 is 16 amino acids. V was clipped by 7 bases and J by 0 bases; unmatched bases: 6. The V gene's germline CDR1 is SNHLY and CDR2 FYNNEI.

This CDR3 reads CASNDPGGAYNEQFF. The CDR3 DNA is TGTGCCAGCAATGACCCAGGGGGCGCCTACAATGAGCAGTTCTTC. The rearrangement joins TRBV2 to TRBJ2-1; 8 bases are a match to TRBD1. There are 15 residues in the CDR3. V gave up 7 bases and J gave up 2 bases; unmatched junction bases: 7. Germline assignment: CDR1 SNHLY and CDR2 FYNNEI.

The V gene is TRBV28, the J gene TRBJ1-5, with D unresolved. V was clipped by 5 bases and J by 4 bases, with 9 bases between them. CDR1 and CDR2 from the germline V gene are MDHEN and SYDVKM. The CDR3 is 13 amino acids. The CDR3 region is CASSPYANQPQHF. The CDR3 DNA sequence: TGTGCCAGCAGTCCCTACGCTAATCAGCCCCAGCATTTT.

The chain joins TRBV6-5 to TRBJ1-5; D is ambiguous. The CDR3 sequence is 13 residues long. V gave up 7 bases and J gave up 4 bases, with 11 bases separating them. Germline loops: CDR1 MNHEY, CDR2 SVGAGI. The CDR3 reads CASTAQYNQPQHF. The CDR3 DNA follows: TGTGCCAGCACTGCACAGTATAATCAGCCCCAGCATTTT.

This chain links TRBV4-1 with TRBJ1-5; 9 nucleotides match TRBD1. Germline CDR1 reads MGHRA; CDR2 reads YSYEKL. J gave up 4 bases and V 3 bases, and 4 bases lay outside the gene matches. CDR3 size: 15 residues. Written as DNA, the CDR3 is TGCGCCAGCAGCCACACAGGGGGCCGGAATCAGCCCCAGCATTTT. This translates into CASSHTGGRNQPQHF.

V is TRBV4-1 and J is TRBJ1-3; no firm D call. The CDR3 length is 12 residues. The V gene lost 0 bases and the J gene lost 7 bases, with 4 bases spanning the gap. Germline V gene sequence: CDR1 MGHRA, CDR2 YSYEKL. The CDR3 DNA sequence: TGCGCCAGCAGCCAAGACTCTAACACCATATATTTT. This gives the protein CASSQDSNTIYF.

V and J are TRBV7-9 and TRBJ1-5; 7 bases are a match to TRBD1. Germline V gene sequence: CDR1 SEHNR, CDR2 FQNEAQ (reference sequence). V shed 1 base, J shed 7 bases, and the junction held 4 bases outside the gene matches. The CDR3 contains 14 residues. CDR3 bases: TGTGCCAGCAGCTTAGAGGGGGCAGGGCAGCCCCAGCATTTT. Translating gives CASSLEGAGQPQHF.